Detailed here is one TCR beta chain. The antigen this receptor binds is unknown. No base quality information exists; no much larger clone differs at one position. Patients with autoimmune disease history or receiving systemic immunosuppression were excluded from the trial. In every dose cohort, peripheral blood was drawn for TCR sequencing at baseline, cycle 4 day 1, and cycle 7 day 1. The samples were taken from a phase I, first-in-human, multicenter, open-label dose-escalation trial of ivuxolimab. Adults with locally advanced or metastatic melanoma, renal cell, hepatocellular, or head and neck squamous cell carcinoma were enrolled in the trial. Before TCR sequencing, CD4+ and CD8+ T cells were separately sorted from peripheral blood. Genomic DNA was isolated from the sorted cells so that the TCRbeta CDR3 region could be sequenced. TCRbeta CDR3 regions were sequenced using the immunoSEQ Assay. TCRdb's version of the immuneACCESS table is confined to in-frame rearrangements and falls short of the full clone set. An unresolved V gene accounts for under half of the shortfall where checked; the remainder is of unknown origin. This sample gives 26,000 or so clones in total; about four fifths of them show up just once. The biggest ten clones account for roughly 26% of the sample.

This sample is part of a study of OX40 agonist ivuxolimab in advanced cancers. Background for the entire study: Ivuxolimab was an agonistic, fully human IgG2 monoclonal antibody directed against OX40 (CD134), a costimulatory receptor. Of the roughly 54 dose-escalation patients, hepatocellular carcinoma was present in 19, melanoma in some 15, renal cell carcinoma in 9 and head and neck cancer in 9. Peripheral TCRbeta sequencing aimed to test whether ivuxolimab altered TCR sequence diversity and caused clonal T-cell expansion. Patients were allowed to have had prior anti-PD-1, anti-PD-L1 or anti-CTLA-4 therapy, and around two fifths of the dose-escalation patients had been treated with checkpoint inhibitors. Partial responses were achieved by three dose-escalation patients, of whom one had hepatocellular carcinoma and two had cutaneous melanoma. Intravenous ivuxolimab was administered to patients every 2 weeks at six dose levels: 0.01, 0.1, 0.3, 1.5, 3 and 10 mg/kg. In the dose-escalation cohort, 82.7% of patients were male, and the mean age was approximately 60 years, with a range of 23 to 79. The paper covers the monotherapy dose-escalation part of the phase I ivuxolimab trial, which included N ≈ 50 patients.

Results and caveats for the whole study, not just this receptor: Low levels of normalized T-cell clonal expansion were also shown by some nonresponding patients. After ivuxolimab, CD8+ T cells had more expanded clones than CD4+ T cells on average. Partial responders in the 0.1-3.0 mg/kg groups had among the lowest normalized peripheral clonal expansion, especially among CD8+ T cells. At doses of 0.1 to 3.0 mg/kg, clonal expansion of both CD4+ and CD8+ blood T cells was observed from baseline to week 6. Which antigens the clonally expanded peripheral T cells were specific for was not determined.

V is clipped by 1 base and J by 8 bases, and the sequence between their germline boundaries is 13 bases long. The germline V gene (reference sequence) sets CDR1 to SGHNT and CDR2 to YYREEE. The CDR3 spans 14 residues, from the cysteine through the phenylalanine. The entry retains the CDR3 DNA only, 42 bases that are in frame from base 1. The clonotype originates from an adult with an advanced solid tumor such as melanoma, head and neck, liver or kidney cancer. Sequences were derived from CD4+ or CD8+ T cells sorted from blood, sampled in a trial of the OX40 agonist ivuxolimab. The chain is encoded by TRBV5-4 joined to TRBJ1-3; no D gene call is confident. In nucleotide form, the sequence is TGTGCCAGCAGCTTGCGGGGTTGGGTTGACACCATATATTTT. This gives the protein CASSLRGWVDTIYF.